Here is one TCR beta chain with its context. Its antigen is not identified. This may be a read error, as it is one base from a much larger clone. The record originates from a study of breast tumors, draining lymph nodes, adjacent tissues. Study-wide findings and caveats: Tumor TCR diversity was below lymph nodes but above nontumor tissue. That most tumor T cells come from lymph nodes remained unproven. The data were judged consistent with most tumor T cells coming from lymph node and expanding in tumor. Compared with basal-like, luminal-like tumors shared significantly more repertoire with nontumor tissue.

Via MiXCR, TCRdb re-called the multiplex PCR reads, giving one row per CDR3 protein. The sample includes about 130,000 distinct CDR3 sequences, 21% of them seen just once. The V gene lost 6 bases and the J gene lost 12 bases, with 24 bases spanning the gap. CDR3 size: 15 residues. The germline gives CDR1 LGHDT, CDR2 YNNKEL (reference sequence). Axillary draining lymph nodes of breast cancer patients supplied the node samples. The source is a female donor with breast cancer. Some clones in this sample may be carry-over from other donors' samples. The chain combines TRBV3-1 with TRBJ2-1; perhaps TRBD1 as D (6 bases). The sequencing sample was made of axillary lymph node tissue. The CDR3 loop is CASSSTGSWKDGQFF. The CDR3 region has the DNA TGTGCCAGCAGTTCTACAGGGAGTTGGAAGGATGGGCAGTTCTTC.